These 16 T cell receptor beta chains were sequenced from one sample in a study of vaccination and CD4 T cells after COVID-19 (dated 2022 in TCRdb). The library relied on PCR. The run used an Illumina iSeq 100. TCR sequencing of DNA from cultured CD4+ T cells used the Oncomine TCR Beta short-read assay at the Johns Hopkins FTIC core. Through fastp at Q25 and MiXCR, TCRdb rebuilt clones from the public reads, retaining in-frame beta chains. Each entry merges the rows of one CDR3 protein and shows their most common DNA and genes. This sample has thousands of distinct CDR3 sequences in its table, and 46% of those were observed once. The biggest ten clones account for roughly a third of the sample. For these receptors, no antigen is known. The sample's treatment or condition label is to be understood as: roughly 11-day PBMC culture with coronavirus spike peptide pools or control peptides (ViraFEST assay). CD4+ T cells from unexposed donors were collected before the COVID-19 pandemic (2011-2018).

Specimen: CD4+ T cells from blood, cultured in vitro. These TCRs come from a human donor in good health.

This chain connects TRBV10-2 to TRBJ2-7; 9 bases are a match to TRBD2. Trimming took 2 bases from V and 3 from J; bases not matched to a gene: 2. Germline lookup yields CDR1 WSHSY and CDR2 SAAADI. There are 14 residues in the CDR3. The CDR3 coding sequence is TGCGCCAGCAGTGAGCGAGCGGGGGGCTACGAGCAGTACTTC. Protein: CASSERAGGYEQYF.

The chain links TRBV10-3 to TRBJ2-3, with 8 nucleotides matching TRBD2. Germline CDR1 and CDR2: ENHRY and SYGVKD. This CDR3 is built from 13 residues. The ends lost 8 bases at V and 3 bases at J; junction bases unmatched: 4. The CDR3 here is CAIEAGGTDTQYF. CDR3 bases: TGTGCCATCGAGGCGGGGGGAACAGATACGCAGTATTTT.

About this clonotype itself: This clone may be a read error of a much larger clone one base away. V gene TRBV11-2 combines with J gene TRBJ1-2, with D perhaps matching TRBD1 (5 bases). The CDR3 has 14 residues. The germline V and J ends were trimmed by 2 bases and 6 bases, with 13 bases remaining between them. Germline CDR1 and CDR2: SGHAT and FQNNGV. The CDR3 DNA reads TGTGCCAGCAGCTTATTGGGTCAGGGTCATGGCTACACCTTC. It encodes CASSLLGQGHGYTF.

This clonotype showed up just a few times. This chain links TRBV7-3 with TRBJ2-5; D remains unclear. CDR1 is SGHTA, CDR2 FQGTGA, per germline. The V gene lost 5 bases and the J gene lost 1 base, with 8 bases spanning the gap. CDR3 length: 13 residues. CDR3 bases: TGTGCCAGCAGCCAAAGTGGCCAAGAGACCCAGTACTTC. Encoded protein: CASSQSGQETQYF. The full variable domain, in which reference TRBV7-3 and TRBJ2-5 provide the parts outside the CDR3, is GAGVSQTPSNKVTEKGKYVELRCDPISGHTALYWYRQSLGQGPEFLIYFQGTGAADDSGLPNDRFFAVRPEGSVSTLKIQRTERGDSAVYLCASSQSGQETQYFGPGTRLLVL.

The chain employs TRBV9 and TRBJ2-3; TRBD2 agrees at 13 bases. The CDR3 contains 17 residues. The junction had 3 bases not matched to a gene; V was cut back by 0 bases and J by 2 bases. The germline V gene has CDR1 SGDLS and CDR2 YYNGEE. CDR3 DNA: TGTGCCAGCAGCGTAGGGGGACTAGCGGGAATCACAGATACGCAGTATTTT. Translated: CASSVGGLAGITDTQYF. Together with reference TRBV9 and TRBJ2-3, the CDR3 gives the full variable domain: DSGVTQTPKHLITATGQRVTLRCSPRSGDLSVYWYQQSLDQGLQFLIQYYNGEERAKGNILERFSAQQFPDLHSELNLSSLELGDSALYFCASSVGGLAGITDTQYFGPGTRLTVL.

CDR3: CATSDFLGNEQFF. Here the CDR3 DNA reads TGTGCCACCAGTGATTTTTTAGGGAATGAGCAGTTCTTC. This chain uses TRBV24-1 with TRBJ2-1; D is unclear. The germline V gene encodes CDR1 KGHDR and CDR2 SFDVKD. The V gene lost 1 base and the J gene lost 7 bases, with 7 bases spanning the gap. CDR3 length equals 13 residues.

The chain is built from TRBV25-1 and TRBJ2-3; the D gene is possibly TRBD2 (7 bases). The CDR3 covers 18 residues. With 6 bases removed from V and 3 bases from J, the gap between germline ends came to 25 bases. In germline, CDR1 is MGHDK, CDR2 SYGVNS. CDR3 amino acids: CASRGGRGGARGTDTQYF. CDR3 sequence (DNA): TGTGCCAGCAGAGGCGGTAGAGGGGGGGCACGCGGGACAGATACGCAGTATTTT.

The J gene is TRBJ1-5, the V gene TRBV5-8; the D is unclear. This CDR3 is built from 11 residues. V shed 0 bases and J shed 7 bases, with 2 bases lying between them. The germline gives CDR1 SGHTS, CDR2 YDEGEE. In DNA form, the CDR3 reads TGTGCCAGCAGCTTGGCCCAGCCCCAGCATTTT. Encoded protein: CASSLAQPQHF. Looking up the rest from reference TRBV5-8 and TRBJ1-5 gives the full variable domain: EAGVTQSPTHLIKTRGQQATLRCSPISGHTSVYWYQQALGLGLQFLLWYDEGEERNRGNFPPRFSGRQFPNYSSELNVNALELEDSALYLCASSLAQPQHFGDGTRLSIL.

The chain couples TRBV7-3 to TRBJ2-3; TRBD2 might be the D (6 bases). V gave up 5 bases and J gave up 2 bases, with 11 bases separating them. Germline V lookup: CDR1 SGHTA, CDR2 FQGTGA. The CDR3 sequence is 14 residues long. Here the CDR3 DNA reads TGTGCCAGCAGCCCCAGCGGGTTCACAGATACGCAGTATTTT. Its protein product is CASSPSGFTDTQYF. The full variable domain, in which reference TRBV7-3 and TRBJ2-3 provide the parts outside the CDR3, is GAGVSQTPSNKVTEKGKYVELRCDPISGHTALYWYRQSLGQGPEFLIYFQGTGAADDSGLPNDRFFAVRPEGSVSTLKIQRTERGDSAVYLCASSPSGFTDTQYFGPGTRLTVL.

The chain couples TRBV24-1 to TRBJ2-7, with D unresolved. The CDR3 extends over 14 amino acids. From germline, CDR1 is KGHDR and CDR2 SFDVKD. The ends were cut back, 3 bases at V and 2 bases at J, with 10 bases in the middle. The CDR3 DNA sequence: TGTGCCACCAGTGATCCCGGCCCCCCCTACGAGCAGTACTTC. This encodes CATSDPGPPYEQYF.

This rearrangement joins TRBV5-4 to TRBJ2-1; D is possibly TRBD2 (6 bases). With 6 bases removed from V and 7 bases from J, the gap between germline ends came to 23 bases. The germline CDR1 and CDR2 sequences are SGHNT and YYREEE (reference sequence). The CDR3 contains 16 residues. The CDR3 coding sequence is TGTGCCAGCAACCAAGGAGGGGAGAAGTTCGGGAATGAGCAGTTCTTC. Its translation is CASNQGGEKFGNEQFF.

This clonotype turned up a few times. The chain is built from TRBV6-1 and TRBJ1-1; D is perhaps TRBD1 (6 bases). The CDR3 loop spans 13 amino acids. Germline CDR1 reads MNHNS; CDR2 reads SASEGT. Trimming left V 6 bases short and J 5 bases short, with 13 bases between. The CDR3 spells CASSIRGRTEAFF. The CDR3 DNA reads TGTGCCAGCAGCATCAGGGGAAGGACTGAAGCTTTCTTT.

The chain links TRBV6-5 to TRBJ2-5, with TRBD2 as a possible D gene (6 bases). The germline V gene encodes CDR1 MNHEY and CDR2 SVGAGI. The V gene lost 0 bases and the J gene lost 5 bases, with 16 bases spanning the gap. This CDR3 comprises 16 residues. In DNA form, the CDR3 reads TGTGCCAGCAGTTACTCGACGGCGGGGCCGCGGGAGACCCAGTACTTC. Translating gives CASSYSTAGPRETQYF.

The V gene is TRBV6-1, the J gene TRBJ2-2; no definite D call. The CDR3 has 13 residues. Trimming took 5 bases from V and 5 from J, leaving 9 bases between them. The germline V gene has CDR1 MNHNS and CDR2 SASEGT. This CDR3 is CASSIQVTGELFF. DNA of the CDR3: TGTGCCAGCAGTATCCAGGTGACCGGGGAGCTGTTTTTT.

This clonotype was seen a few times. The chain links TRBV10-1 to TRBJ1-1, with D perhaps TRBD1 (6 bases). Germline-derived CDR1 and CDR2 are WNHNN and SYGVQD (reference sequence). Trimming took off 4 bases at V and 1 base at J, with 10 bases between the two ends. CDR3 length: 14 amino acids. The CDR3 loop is CASSVDRRNTEAFF. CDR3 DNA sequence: TGCGCCAGCAGTGTGGACAGAAGGAACACTGAAGCTTTCTTT.

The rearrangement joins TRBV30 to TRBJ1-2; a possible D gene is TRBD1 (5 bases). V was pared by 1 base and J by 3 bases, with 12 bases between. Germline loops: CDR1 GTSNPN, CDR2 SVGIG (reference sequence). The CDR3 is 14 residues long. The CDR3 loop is CAWSAQGEDYGYTF. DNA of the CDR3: TGTGCCTGGAGTGCTCAGGGTGAGGACTATGGCTACACCTTC.